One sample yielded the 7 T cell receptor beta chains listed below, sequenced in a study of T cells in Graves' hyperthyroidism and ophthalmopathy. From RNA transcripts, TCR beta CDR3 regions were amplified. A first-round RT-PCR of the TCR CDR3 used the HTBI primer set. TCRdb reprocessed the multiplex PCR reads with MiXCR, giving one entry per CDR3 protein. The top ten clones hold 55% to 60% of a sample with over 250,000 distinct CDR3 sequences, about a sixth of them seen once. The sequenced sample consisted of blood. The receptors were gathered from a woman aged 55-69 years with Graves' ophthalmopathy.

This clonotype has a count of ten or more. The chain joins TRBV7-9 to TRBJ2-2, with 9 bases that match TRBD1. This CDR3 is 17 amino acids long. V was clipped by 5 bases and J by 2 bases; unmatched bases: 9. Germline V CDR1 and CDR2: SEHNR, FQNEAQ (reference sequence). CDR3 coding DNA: TGTGCCAGCAGCCAACCCACAGGGGGCGCAAACACCGGGGAGCTGTTTTTT. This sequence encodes CASSQPTGGANTGELFF.

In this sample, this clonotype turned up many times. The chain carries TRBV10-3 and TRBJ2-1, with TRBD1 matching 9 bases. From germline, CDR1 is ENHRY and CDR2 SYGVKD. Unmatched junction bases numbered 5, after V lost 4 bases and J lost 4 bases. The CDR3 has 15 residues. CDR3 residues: CAISGDRAGYNEQFF. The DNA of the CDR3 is TGTGCCATCAGTGGGGACAGGGCAGGTTACAATGAGCAGTTCTTC.

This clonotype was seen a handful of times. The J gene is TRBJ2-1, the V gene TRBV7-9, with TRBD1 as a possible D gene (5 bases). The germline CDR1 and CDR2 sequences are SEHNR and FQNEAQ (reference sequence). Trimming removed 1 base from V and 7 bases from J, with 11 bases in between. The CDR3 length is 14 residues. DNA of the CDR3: TGTGCCAGCAGCTTAGGGGCAGGGATGAATGAGCAGTTCTTC. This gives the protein CASSLGAGMNEQFF.

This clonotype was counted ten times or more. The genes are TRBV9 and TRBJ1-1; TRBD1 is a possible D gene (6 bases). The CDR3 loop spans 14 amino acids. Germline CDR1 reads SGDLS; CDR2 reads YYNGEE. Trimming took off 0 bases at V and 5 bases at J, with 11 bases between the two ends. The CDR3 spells CASSVGGGWTEAFF. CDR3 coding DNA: TGTGCCAGCAGCGTAGGAGGGGGGTGGACTGAAGCTTTCTTT.

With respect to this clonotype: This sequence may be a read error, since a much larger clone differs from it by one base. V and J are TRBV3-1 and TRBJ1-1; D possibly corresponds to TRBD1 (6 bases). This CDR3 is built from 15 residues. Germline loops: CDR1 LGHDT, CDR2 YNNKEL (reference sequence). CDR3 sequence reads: CASSHFTGLDTGAFF. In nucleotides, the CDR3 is TGTGCCAGCAGCCATTTTACAGGGTTGGACACTGGAGCTTTCTTT.

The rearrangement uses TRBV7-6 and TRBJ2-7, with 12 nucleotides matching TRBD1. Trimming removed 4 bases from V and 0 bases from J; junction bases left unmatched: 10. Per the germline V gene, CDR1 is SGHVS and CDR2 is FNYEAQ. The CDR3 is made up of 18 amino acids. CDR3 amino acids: CASSSGQGALYSSYEQYF. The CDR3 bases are TGTGCCAGCAGCTCGGGACAGGGGGCTTTGTATAGCTCCTACGAGCAGTACTTC.

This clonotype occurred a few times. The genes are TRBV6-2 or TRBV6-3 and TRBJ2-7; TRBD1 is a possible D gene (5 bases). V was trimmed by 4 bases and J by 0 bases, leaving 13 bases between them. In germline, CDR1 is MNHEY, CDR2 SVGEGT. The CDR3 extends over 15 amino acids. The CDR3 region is CASSSLTETSYEQYF. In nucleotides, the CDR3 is TGTGCCAGCAGTTCCTTGACAGAAACCTCCTACGAGCAGTACTTC.